One sample yielded the 4 T cell receptor beta chains listed below, sequenced in a study of T cells in Graves' hyperthyroidism and ophthalmopathy. The source material, RNA transcripts, was used to amplify TCR beta CDR3 regions. A first-round RT-PCR of the TCR CDR3 used the HTBI primer set. In TCRdb, the multiplex PCR reads were re-called with MiXCR into one record per CDR3 protein. The sample shows around 660,000 distinct CDR3 sequences, about 45% of them seen only once. Source material: peripheral blood or thyroid tissue (not recorded which). These receptors were obtained from an adult man with Graves' disease, either hyperthyroidism or ophthalmopathy (not recorded which).

This clonotype was seen more than once but under ten times. The chain links TRBV7-2 to TRBJ1-2; 8 bases fit TRBD1. CDR3 length: 14 residues. The germline V gene encodes CDR1 SGHTA and CDR2 FQGNSA. J lost 8 bases, V lost 2 bases, and 7 bases had no gene match. This CDR3 reads CASSLIRGPRGYTF. DNA of the CDR3: TGTGCCAGCAGCTTAATCAGGGGGCCGAGGGGCTACACCTTC.

With respect to this clonotype: An end of the junction does not agree with germline; a read error may underlie this. The chain couples TRBV9 to TRBJ2-5; tentatively, D is TRBD2 (5 bases). Germline CDR1 reads SGDLS; CDR2 reads YYNGEE. The length of the CDR3 is 14 residues. The chain's CDR3 is CASSGPGGQETQYF. CDR3 bases: TGCGCCAGCAGCGGACCGGGCGGCCAAGAGACCCAGTACTTC. The full variable domain, rest sourced from reference TRBV9 and TRBJ2-5, is DSGVTQTPKHLITATGQRVTLRCSPRSGDLSVYWYQQSLDQGLQFLIQYYNGEERAKGNILERFSAQQFPDLHSELNLSSLELGDSALYFCASSGPGGQETQYFGPGTRLLVL.

The chain couples TRBV29-1 to TRBJ2-3, with 10 bases identical to TRBD2. Germline V CDR1 and CDR2: SQVTM, ANQGSEA. The V gene end was trimmed by 6 bases and the J gene end by 7 bases; junction bases not matched to a gene: 10. The CDR3 is 14 residues long. This CDR3 is CSVRPSGGLNTQYF. The CDR3 bases are TGCAGCGTCAGACCTAGCGGGGGTCTAAATACGCAGTATTTT.

V usage is TRBV10-3 and J usage is TRBJ2-5; D not certain. The CDR3 is made up of 12 amino acids. With 8 bases removed from V and 3 bases from J, the gap between germline ends came to 10 bases. CDR1 and CDR2 (germline): ENHRY, SYGVKD. The CDR3 loop reads CAIGSRKETQYF. The CDR3 nucleotides are TGTGCCATCGGGTCTCGGAAAGAGACCCAGTACTTC.